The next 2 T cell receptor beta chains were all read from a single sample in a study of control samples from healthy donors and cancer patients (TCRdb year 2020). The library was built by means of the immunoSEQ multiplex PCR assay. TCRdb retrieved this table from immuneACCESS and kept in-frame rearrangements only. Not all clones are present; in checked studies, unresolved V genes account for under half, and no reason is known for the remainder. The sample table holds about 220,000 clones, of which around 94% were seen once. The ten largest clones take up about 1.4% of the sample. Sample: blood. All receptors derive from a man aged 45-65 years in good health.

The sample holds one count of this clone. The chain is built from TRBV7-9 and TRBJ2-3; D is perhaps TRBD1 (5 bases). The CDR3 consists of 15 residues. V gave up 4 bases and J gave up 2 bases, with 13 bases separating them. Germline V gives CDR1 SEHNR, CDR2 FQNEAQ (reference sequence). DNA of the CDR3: TGTGCCAGCAGCTCTGGAGACAGATACACAGATACGCAGTATTTT. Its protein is CASSSGDRYTDTQYF.

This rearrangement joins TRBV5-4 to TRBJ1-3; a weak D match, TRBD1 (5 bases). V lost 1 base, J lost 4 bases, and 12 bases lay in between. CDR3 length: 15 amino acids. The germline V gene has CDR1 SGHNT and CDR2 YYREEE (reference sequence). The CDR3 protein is CASSLQGGSGNTIYF. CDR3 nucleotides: TGTGCCAGCAGCTTGCAGGGAGGGTCCGGAAACACCATATATTTT.